This TCR beta chain appears in the sequencing data of a study of OX40 agonist ivuxolimab in advanced cancers. Study details: As their treatment, patients were administered ivuxolimab, an agonistic anti-OX40 (CD134) antibody. At doses from 0.01 to 10 mg/kg, patients were given intravenous ivuxolimab every 2 weeks.

Generated by immunoSEQ multiplex PCR, the TCRdb table keeps only in-frame clones and is missing some. The repertoire holds 75,000 to 90,000 clones, approximately 88% seen once, with about 9% in the top ten. In regard to this clone: Its antigen remains unknown.

Notes on the study in general: Partial responders at 0.1-3.0 mg/kg showed near-lowest clonal expansion.

This CDR3 is 15 amino acids long. V dropped 4 bases and J dropped 0 bases, with 9 bases sitting between them. Looked up from germline, CDR1 is KGHSH and CDR2 is LQKENI. The chain joins TRBV18 to TRBJ2-2, with no clear D. Sequencing was performed on CD4+ or CD8+ T cells sorted from blood, taken in a trial of the OX40 agonist ivuxolimab. The receptor was isolated from an adult with an advanced solid tumor such as melanoma, head and neck, liver or kidney cancer. Here the CDR3 DNA reads TGTGCCAGCTCACTGCATGGTCCGAACACCGGGGAGCTGTTTTTT. This encodes CASSLHGPNTGELFF.